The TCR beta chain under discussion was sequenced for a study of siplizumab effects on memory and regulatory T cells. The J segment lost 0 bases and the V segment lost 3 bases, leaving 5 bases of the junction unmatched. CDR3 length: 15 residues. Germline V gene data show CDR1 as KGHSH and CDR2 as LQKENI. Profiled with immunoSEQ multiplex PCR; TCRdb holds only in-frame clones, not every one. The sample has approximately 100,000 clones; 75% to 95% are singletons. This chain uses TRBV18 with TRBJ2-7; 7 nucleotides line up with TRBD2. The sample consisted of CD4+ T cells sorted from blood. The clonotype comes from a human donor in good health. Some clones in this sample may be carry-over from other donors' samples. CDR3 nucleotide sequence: TGTGCCAGCTCACCGTCCGGGAGGAGCTCCTACGAGCAGTACTTC. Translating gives CASSPSGRSSYEQYF.